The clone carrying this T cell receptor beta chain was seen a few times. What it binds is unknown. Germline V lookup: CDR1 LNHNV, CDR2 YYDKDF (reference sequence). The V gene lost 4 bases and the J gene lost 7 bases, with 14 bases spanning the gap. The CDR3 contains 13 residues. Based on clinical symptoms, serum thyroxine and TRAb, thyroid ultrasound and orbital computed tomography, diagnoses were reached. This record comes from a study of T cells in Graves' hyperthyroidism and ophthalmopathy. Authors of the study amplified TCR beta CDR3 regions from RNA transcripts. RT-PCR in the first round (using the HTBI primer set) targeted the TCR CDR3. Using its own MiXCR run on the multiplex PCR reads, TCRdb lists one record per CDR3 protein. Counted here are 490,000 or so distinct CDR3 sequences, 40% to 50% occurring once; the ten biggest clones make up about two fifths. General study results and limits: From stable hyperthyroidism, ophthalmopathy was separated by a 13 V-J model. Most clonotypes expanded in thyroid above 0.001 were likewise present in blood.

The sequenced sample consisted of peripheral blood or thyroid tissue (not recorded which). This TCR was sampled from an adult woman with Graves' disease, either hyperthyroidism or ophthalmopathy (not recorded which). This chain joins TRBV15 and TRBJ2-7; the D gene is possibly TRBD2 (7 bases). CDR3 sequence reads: CATSMGGALEQYF. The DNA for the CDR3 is TGTGCCACCAGCATGGGGGGGGCTTTGGAGCAGTACTTC. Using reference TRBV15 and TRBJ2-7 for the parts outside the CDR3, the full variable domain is DAMVIQNPRYQVTQFGKPVTLSCSQTLNHNVMYWYQQKSSQAPKLLFHYYDKDFNNEADTPDNFQSRRPNTSFCFLDIRSPGLGDTAMYLCATSMGGALEQYFGPGTRLTVT.